This T cell receptor (beta chain) was profiled in a study of technical replicates of blood from a handful of donors. Trimming took off 4 bases at V and 0 bases at J, with 10 bases between the two ends. Germline V gives CDR1 SNHLY, CDR2 FYNNEI. There are 15 residues in the CDR3. Some clones are missing from TCRdb's copy, which holds only in-frame ones; the method was immunoSEQ multiplex PCR. Of tens of thousands of clones in the sample, around 94% were seen once. Input material: T cells isolated from PBMCs. The receptor comes from a human donor in good health. The chain couples TRBV2 to TRBJ1-5; TRBD1 might be the D (6 bases). The CDR3 DNA sequence: TGTGCCAGCAGTGGGACAGAACATAGCAATCAGCCCCAGCATTTT. It is translated as CASSGTEHSNQPQHF.